These T cell receptor beta chains were read from a single sample in a study of cytomegalovirus exposure and HLA in healthy donors. Sequencing was performed with immunoSEQ multiplex PCR; in TCRdb, only in-frame clones are kept and a portion is missing. The table has over 65,000 clones, approximately 75% seen once; the top ten hold roughly 7.2%. The sequenced sample was PBMCs. The origin of the receptors is a woman between 35 and 50 years old in good health and CMV-seronegative. Both conserved end residues are part of each CDR3. The order of the fields is CDR3 DNA, CDR3 protein, D gene, J gene, V gene, clone size. A D gene is named only where the DNA matches it firmly. Clone size is stated in some rows and not others, as once, few, many or a class when expanded.

DNA: TGTGCCTGGAGTTGGGCAGGAAAGTACCAAGAGACCCAGTACTTC
CDR3: CAWSWAGKYQETQYF
D: NA
J: TRBJ2-5
V: TRBV30
size: NA

DNA: TGCACCAGCAGCCGAGGACAGGGTAGGGACGAGCAGTACTTC
CDR3: CTSSRGQGRDEQYF
D: NA
J: TRBJ2-7
V: TRBV1
size: NA

DNA: TGTGCCAGCAGCGCTGGGGGGAGGCCATCCTATGGCTACACCTTC
CDR3: CASSAGGRPSYGYTF
D: NA
J: TRBJ1-2
V: TRBV25-1
size: once

DNA: TGTGCCAGCAGTCCTAGCGGGAGGACTGATACGCAGTATTTT
CDR3: CASSPSGRTDTQYF
D: TRBD2
J: TRBJ2-3
V: TRBV2
size: NA

DNA: TGCGCCAGCAGCCCCCGGACAGCGAACTATGGCTACACCTTC
CDR3: CASSPRTANYGYTF
D: NA
J: TRBJ1-2
V: TRBV5-1
size: NA

DNA: TGCAGCGTCAGGCCCCTAGCGGGAGGCTACAATGAGCAGTTCTTC
CDR3: CSVRPLAGGYNEQFF
D: TRBD2
J: TRBJ2-1
V: TRBV29-1
size: NA

DNA: TGTGCCAGTAGTAAAACTAGCGGGGGTGACAATGAGCAGTTCTTC
CDR3: CASSKTSGGDNEQFF
D: TRBD2
J: TRBJ2-1
V: TRBV19
size: NA

DNA: TGTGCCAGCAGCCGGGGACAGGCTACCTACAATGAGCAGTTCTTC
CDR3: CASSRGQATYNEQFF
D: TRBD1
J: TRBJ2-1
V: TRBV5-4
size: few

DNA: TGCGCCAGCAGCCAAGGCCGGGGGAAGGGTTACGAGCAGTACTTC
CDR3: CASSQGRGKGYEQYF
D: NA
J: TRBJ2-7
V: TRBV4-1
size: NA

DNA: TGTGCCAGTATCCCGACAACGAACACTGAAGCTTTCTTT
CDR3: CASIPTTNTEAFF
D: NA
J: TRBJ1-1
V: TRBV19
size: NA

DNA: TGTGCCAGCAGCTCTGGAGGGTTTGAGACCCAGTACTTC
CDR3: CASSSGGFETQYF
D: NA
J: TRBJ2-5
V: TRBV7-9
size: NA